This paragraph covers one TCR beta chain sequence. In this sample, this clonotype turned up many times. The target of this receptor is not known. No base-level quality is on record; no much larger clone is a single base apart. Every donor was a healthy Caucasian. Miltenyi CD45RO+ enrichment and human naive T-cell isolation kits were used to isolate memory (CD45RO+) and naive T cells from PBMC. This sample was taken from a study of identical twins (dated by TCRdb to 2016 to 2017). With regard to the full study: To test whether fetal clonotypes persist, this study deep-sequenced TCR alpha and beta repertoires from monozygotic twins, from unrelated adults of various ages, and from cord blood. Replicate twin experiments were performed at different times using different library preparation protocols to rule out contamination.

General conclusions and limits of the study: The excess sharing between twins in beta out-of-frame sequences was weaker because fewer shared sequences reduced the signal-to-noise ratio. In monozygotic twins, recombination models systematically underestimated out-of-frame TCR alpha sharing, but the models matched the sharing seen between unrelated individuals. Invariant T cells such as MAIT and iNKT could partly confound zero-insertion analyses, though diverse VJ usage argued against this for most clonotypes. Compared with coincidental sharing between unrelated individuals, an excess of low generation-probability sequences was observed among out-of-frame TCR alpha sequences shared between twins. Abundant cord blood beta clonotypes carried fewer insertions; young adult naive repertoires showed a weaker similar trend, while memory repertoires showed none. Because the same donors could not be followed over many years, conclusions were based on cross-sectional statistical analysis.

Library prep was done by 5' RACE. Sequencer: Illumina HiSeq 2000. A universal primer binding site was introduced by template switching, and a unique molecular identifier was present in the final cDNA, enabling accurate counting of TCR cDNA molecules. Specific primers in the conserved constant-segment region were used to synthesize first-strand cDNA for TCR alpha and beta chains. To control for contamination, every cDNA library was double barcoded, receiving both a SMART-Mk sample barcode and Illumina barcodes. TruSeq adapter sequences and Illumina sample barcodes were added in two successive PCR steps. The Illumina HiSeq platform was used with custom primers to sequence TCR alpha and beta cDNA libraries. The authors' pipeline ran thus. MiGEC processed the raw reads to extract unique molecular identifiers, while MiXCR was used to determine the CDR3 positions. Recombination models were inferred per individual with the repgenHMM and IGoR tools using an EM algorithm. Shared clonotypes were analyzed with the tcR package in R, and sharing was normalized by the product of cloneset sizes. To study raw recombination free of thymic and clonal selection effects, out-of-frame nonproductive sequences were analyzed. Using fastp at Q25 and MiXCR, TCRdb reprocessed the public reads and kept productive beta chains. CDR3 protein sequences are deduplicated, and each keeps its most common genes and DNA. TCRdb, not the original authors, processed these V and J calls. Counted in this sample were about 100,000 distinct CDR3 sequences; 5.9% of them appeared once. The ten largest clonotypes hold about 12% of the sample.

From a lookup of the germline V gene, CDR1 and CDR2 are SGHTA and FQGNSA. There are 16 amino acids in the CDR3, from cysteine to phenylalanine inclusive. Kept here is only the CDR3 DNA, which spans 48 bases and is read in frame from base 1. Here V drops 4 bases and J drops 3 bases, and the junction holds 6 bases not matched to any gene. This clonotype was sampled from a woman between 50 and 59 years old in good health. Material: memory T cells sorted from blood. The meaning of the sample's cell subset or site label: CD45RO+ enriched T cells. The sequence is built from TRBV7-2 and TRBJ2-7, with 13 bases aligning to TRBD2. The CDR3: CASSSRTSGSIYEQYF. The DNA sequence follows: TGTGCCAGCAGCTCCCGGACTAGCGGGAGTATCTACGAGCAGTACTTC.